This TCR beta chain stems from a study of blood T cell repertoires in COVID-19. The V gene end was trimmed by 5 bases and the J gene end by 6 bases; junction bases not matched to a gene: 8. Germline V gene sequence: CDR1 SGHTA, CDR2 FQGNSA. This CDR3 is 15 amino acids long. TCRdb's copy holds only in-frame clones and misses some; the assay was immunoSEQ multiplex PCR. The sample lists 400,000 to 450,000 clones, about 90% occurring once. Sequencing used PBMCs or T cells enriched from blood (not recorded which). This clonotype was sampled from a man younger than 35 who had recovered from COVID-19. The rearrangement joins TRBV7-2 to TRBJ2-4; 9 nucleotides line up with TRBD1. The CDR3 spells CASSGWDRETNIQYF. The CDR3 region has the DNA TGTGCCAGCAGCGGCTGGGACAGGGAAACAAACATTCAGTACTTC.